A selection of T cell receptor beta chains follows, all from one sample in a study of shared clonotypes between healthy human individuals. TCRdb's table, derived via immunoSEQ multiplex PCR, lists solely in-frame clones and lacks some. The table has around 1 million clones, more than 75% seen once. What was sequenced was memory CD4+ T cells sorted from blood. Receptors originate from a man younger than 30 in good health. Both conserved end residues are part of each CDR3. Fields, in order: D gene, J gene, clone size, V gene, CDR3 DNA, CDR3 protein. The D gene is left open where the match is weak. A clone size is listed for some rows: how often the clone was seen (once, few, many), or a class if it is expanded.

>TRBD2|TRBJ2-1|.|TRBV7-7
TGTGCTAGCAGCCCCGGGACTAGCTTTTACAATGAGCAGTTCTTC
CASSPGTSFYNEQFF
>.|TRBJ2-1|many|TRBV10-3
TGTGCCACCGAGGGGACATCCTCCTACAATGAGCAGTTCTTC
CATEGTSSYNEQFF
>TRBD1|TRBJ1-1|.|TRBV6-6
TGTGCCAGCAGTTACACAGGGGGCAGCTCTGAAGCTTTCTTT
CASSYTGGSSEAFF
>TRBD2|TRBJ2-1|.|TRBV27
TGTGCCAGCAGACTAGCGGGCTCCTACAATGAGCAGTTCTTC
CASRLAGSYNEQFF
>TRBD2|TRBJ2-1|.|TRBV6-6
TGTGCCAGCAGTTATCGGACTAGTAGCAATGAGCAGTTCTTC
CASSYRTSSNEQFF
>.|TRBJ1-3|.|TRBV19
TGTGCCAGTGAAGCCCTCGCTTCTGGAAACACCATATATTTT
CASEALASGNTIYF
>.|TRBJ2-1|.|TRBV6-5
TGTGCCAGCACCCCCCATGCCGTGGACGGTGAGCAGTTCTTC
CASTPHAVDGEQFF
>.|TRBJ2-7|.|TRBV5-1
TGCGCCAGCAGCGAGAAGGGGGGGGCCTCCTACGAGCAGTACTTC
CASSEKGGASYEQYF
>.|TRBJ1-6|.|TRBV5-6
TGTGCCAGCAGCTTGGTGGGCAGGGTCGATTCACCCCTCCACTTT
CASSLVGRVDSPLHF
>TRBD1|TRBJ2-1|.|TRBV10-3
TGTGCCATCAGTGAGTCCGGGACAGACAATGAGCAGTTCTTC
CAISESGTDNEQFF
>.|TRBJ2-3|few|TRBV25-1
TGTGCCAGCAGTCCGCCCGGGCCCACCGGTGGTGGGCAGTATTTT
CASSPPGPTGGGQYF
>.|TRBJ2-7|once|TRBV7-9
TGTGCCAGCAACTTAGAATATAGCTACAGGCCCTACGAGCAGTACTTC
CASNLEYSYRPYEQYF
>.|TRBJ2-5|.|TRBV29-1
TGCAGCGTTGACGAGTTCCAAGAGACCCAGTACTTC
CSVDEFQETQYF
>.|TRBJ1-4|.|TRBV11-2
TGTGCCAGCAGCTTGGGTACGGCAAATGAAAAACTGTTTTTT
CASSLGTANEKLFF
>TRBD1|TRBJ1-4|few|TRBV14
TGTGCCAGCAGCGTGCAGGGGGGAGGAGAAAAACTGTTTTTT
CASSVQGGGEKLFF
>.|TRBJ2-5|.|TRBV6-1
TGTGCCAGCAGTGAACTAGGTCTCAAGACCCAGTACTTC
CASSELGLKTQYF
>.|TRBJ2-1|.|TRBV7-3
TGTGCCAGCAGCTCTAACACGAATAATGAGCAGTTCTTC
CASSSNTNNEQFF
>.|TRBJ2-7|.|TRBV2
TGTGCCAGCAGTGAAGCGCAAGTTTGGCAGGGGAGTTTTTCCTACGAGCAGTACTTC
CASSEAQVWQGSFSYEQYF
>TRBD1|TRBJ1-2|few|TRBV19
TGTGCCAGTAACAGGGGGCAAAACTATGGCTACACCTTC
CASNRGQNYGYTF
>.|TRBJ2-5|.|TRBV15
TGTGCCACCAGCAGAGGCCGGTTGGAGACCCAGTACTTC
CATSRGRLETQYF
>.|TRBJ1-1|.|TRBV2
TGTGCCAGCAGTACCAGGGACGGATCGAACACTGAAGCTTTCTTT
CASSTRDGSNTEAFF
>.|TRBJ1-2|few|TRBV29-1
TGCAGCGTTGCAGGGGATGGCTACACCTTC
CSVAGDGYTF
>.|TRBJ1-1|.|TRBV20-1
TGCAGTGCTAGAGAACCAAAAGCTTTCTTT
CSAREPKAFF
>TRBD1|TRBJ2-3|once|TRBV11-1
TGTGCCAGCAGCCGACAGGGTTCTAGCACAGATACGCAGTATTTT
CASSRQGSSTDTQYF
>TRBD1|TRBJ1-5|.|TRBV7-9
TGTGCCAGCAGCGCAGCAGGGGGCGACGGTCAGCCCCAGCATTTT
CASSAAGGDGQPQHF
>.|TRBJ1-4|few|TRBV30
TGTGCCTGGGGGAATAATGAAAAACTGTTTTTT
CAWGNNEKLFF
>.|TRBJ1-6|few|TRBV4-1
TGCGCCAGCAGCCCACGCAGAGGTTACACCCTCCACTTT
CASSPRRGYTLHF
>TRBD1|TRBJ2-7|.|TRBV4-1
TGCGCCAGCAGCCACCGACAGGGCCTCGAGCAGTACTTC
CASSHRQGLEQYF
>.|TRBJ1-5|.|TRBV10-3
TGTGCCATCAGTGGCAGGAATAGGGAGCCCCAGCATTTT
CAISGRNREPQHF
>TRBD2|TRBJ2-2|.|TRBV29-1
TGCAGCGTCGGGACTAGCGGGAGTGTTACCGGGGAGCTGTTTTTT
CSVGTSGSVTGELFF
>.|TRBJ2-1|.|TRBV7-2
TGTGCCAGCAGCTTTAGGGTCGGCGACAATGAGCAGTTCTTC
CASSFRVGDNEQFF
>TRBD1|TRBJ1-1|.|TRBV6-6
TGTGCCAGCAGTTACTCGAGCAGGGGGGGGACTGAAGCTTTCTTT
CASSYSSRGGTEAFF
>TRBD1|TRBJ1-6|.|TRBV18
TGTGCCAGCTCAACCACAGGGGGCGAATCACCCCTCCACTTT
CASSTTGGESPLHF
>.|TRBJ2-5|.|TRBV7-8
TGTGCCAGCAGCTTAGGAGGAACTAGCACGCAGACCCAGTACTTC
CASSLGGTSTQTQYF
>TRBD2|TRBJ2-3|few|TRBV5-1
TGCGCCAGCAGCTTTAGCGGGCGTAGCACAGATACGCAGTATTTT
CASSFSGRSTDTQYF
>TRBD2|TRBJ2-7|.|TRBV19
TGTGCCAGTAGTCCTCGAGGCGGGGGTCTCTACGAGCAGTACTTC
CASSPRGGGLYEQYF
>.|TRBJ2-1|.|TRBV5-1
TGCGCCAGCAGCTTGGGCCCCGTGGGCAATGAGCAGTTCTTC
CASSLGPVGNEQFF
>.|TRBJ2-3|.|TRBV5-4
TGTGCCAGCAGCCAAGATTTTGGGTTAGATACGCAGTATTTT
CASSQDFGLDTQYF
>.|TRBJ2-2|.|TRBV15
TGTGCCACCAGCCCCCAGGGCGACACCGGGGAGCTGTTTTTT
CATSPQGDTGELFF
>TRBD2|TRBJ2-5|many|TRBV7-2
TGTGCCAGCAGCTTAGGAGCGGGAGGGGAGACCCAGTACTTC
CASSLGAGGETQYF
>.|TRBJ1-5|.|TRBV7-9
TGTGCCAGCAGCTTGGACAGCGTCAATCAGCCCCAGCATTTT
CASSLDSVNQPQHF
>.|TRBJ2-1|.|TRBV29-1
TGCAGCGTGGGGGCGTTGACACAAGGTGAGCAGTTCTTC
CSVGALTQGEQFF
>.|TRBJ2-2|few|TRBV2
TGTGCCAGCAGTATAGCGAACACCGGGGAGCTGTTTTTT
CASSIANTGELFF
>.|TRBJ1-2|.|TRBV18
TGTGCCAGCTCACCATCTACAGGGTTTGGGGGCTACACCTTC
CASSPSTGFGGYTF
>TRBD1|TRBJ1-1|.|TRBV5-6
TGTGCCAGCAGCTTGGGCGCAGGGGGCGGGTCGACTGAAGCTTTCTTT
CASSLGAGGGSTEAFF
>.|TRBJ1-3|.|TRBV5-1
TGCGCCAGCAGCCTTGGCCTCGGAAACACCATATATTTT
CASSLGLGNTIYF
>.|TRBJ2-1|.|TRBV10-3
TGTGCCATCAGCCAACAGGTTTACAATGAGCAGTTCTTC
CAISQQVYNEQFF
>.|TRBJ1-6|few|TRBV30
TGTGCCTGGAGTGTCAATAATTCACCCCTCCACTTT
CAWSVNNSPLHF
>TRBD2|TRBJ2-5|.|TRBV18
TGTGCCAGCTCGCCTATTCTAGCGGCCCAAGAGACCCAGTACTTC
CASSPILAAQETQYF
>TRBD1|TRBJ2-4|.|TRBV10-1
TGCGCCAGCAGTGAGTCGACAGGGACCGCCAAAAACATTCAGTACTTC
CASSESTGTAKNIQYF
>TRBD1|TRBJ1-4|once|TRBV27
TGTGCCAGCAGTCAACTGCCGGGACAGGGCAATGAAAAACTGTTTTTT
CASSQLPGQGNEKLFF
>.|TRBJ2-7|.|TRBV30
TGTGCCTGGATACGGTGGGGACCCACCTACGAGCAGTACTTC
CAWIRWGPTYEQYF
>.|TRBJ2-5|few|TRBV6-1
TGTGCCAGCAGTCCCGGGGCAGAGACCCAGTACTTC
CASSPGAETQYF
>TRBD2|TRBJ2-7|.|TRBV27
TGTGCCAGCAGTCGCGGGGGCTACGAGCAGTACTTC
CASSRGGYEQYF
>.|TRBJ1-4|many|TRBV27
TGTGCCAGCTCCTCTAATGAAAAACTGTTTTTT
CASSSNEKLFF
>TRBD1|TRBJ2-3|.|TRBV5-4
TGTGCCAGCAGCTGGGACAGGGGTACAGATACGCAGTATTTT
CASSWDRGTDTQYF
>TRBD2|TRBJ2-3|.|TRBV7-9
TGTGCCAGCAGCCCTGGACTAGCGGGAGCAGATACGCAGTATTTT
CASSPGLAGADTQYF
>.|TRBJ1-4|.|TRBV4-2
TGTGCCAGCAGCCAAGAGGCCAAGGGGAGGGGAAAACTGTTTTTT
CASSQEAKGRGKLFF
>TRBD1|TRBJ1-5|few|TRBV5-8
TGTGCCAGCAGCTTGGGACAGGGGGGTCTCAATCAGCCCCAGCATTTT
CASSLGQGGLNQPQHF
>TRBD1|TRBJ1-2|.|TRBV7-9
TGTGCCAGCAGCGGTTGGGACAGGGGCTATGGCTACACCTTC
CASSGWDRGYGYTF